The 29 T cell receptor beta chains reported below all come from one sample, sequenced in a study of OX40 agonist ivuxolimab in advanced cancers. The data were produced by immunoSEQ multiplex PCR, yet TCRdb's version contains in-frame clones alone and is incomplete. Among 50,000 or so clones, 90% to 95% were seen once, and the ten largest hold about 12%. Material: CD4+ or CD8+ T cells sorted from blood, obtained in a trial of the OX40 agonist ivuxolimab. These TCRs come from an adult with an advanced solid tumor such as melanoma, head and neck, liver or kidney cancer.

V gene TRBV11-2 combines with J gene TRBJ2-7, with D unclear. Trimming cost V 1 base and J 3 bases, with 10 bases left between them. The CDR3 is 14 residues long. The germline V gene has CDR1 SGHAT and CDR2 FQNNGV. CDR3 sequence: CASSLGAGSYEQYF. The CDR3 nucleotides read TGTGCCAGCAGCTTAGGCGCAGGAAGCTACGAGCAGTACTTC.

V and J are TRBV11-3 and TRBJ2-7; weak D call: TRBD1 (5 bases). The CDR3 has 14 residues. Trimming cost V 8 bases and J 7 bases, with 21 bases left between them. Germline CDR1 SGHNT, CDR2 YENEEA. CDR3 bases: TGTGCCAGCTCCCTAACAGGCCCTGGAGCGGAGCAGTACTTC. Translation: CASSLTGPGAEQYF.

This clone was recorded once. The chain joins TRBV5-1 to TRBJ2-5; D is unresolved. Per the germline V gene, CDR1 is SGHRS and CDR2 is YFSETQ. The CDR3 is 14 amino acids. Trimming stripped 0 bases from V and 4 bases from J, with 10 bases between. CDR3 in amino acids: CASSLGPFGETQYF. CDR3 DNA: TGCGCCAGCAGCTTGGGACCTTTCGGAGAGACCCAGTACTTC. Filled out from reference TRBV5-1 and TRBJ2-5, the complete variable domain reads KAGVTQTPRYLIKTRGQQVTLSCSPISGHRSVSWYQQTPGQGLQFLFEYFSETQRNKGNFPGRFSGRQFSNSRSEMNVSTLELGDSALYLCASSLGPFGETQYFGPGTRLLVL.

This sequence joins TRBV10-3 and TRBJ2-7; 7 bases fit TRBD2. Germline CDR1 is ENHRY and CDR2 is SYGVKD. The CDR3 totals 14 residues. V lost 2 bases to trimming and J lost 3 bases; unmatched junction nucleotides: 4. In nucleotides, the CDR3 is TGTGCCATCAGTGAGCTCCCGGGAGGCTACGAGCAGTACTTC. It translates to CAISELPGGYEQYF.

The CDR3 spells CASSLRGGLNTEAFF. For the CDR3, the DNA is TGTGCCAGCAGCTTGCGGGGGGGATTGAACACTGAAGCTTTCTTT. V gene TRBV5-6 combines with J gene TRBJ1-1, with D tentatively TRBD1 (5 bases). The V gene lost 1 base and the J gene lost 0 bases, with 10 bases spanning the gap. CDR3 size: 15 residues. Per germline, CDR1 SGHDT and CDR2 YYEEEE.

Written as DNA, the CDR3 is TGTGCCAGCGAGGCTAGCGGGCGCACAGATACGCAGTATTTT. Protein product: CASEASGRTDTQYF. The chain couples TRBV7-9 to TRBJ2-3; 8 nucleotides line up with TRBD2. Trimming at V came to 8 bases and at J to 1 base, leaving 5 bases not matched to a gene. The CDR3 runs 14 residues. Germline CDR1 is SEHNR and CDR2 is FQNEAQ (reference sequence).

The chain couples TRBV4-1 to TRBJ2-7; D gene ambiguous. V shed 2 bases and J shed 1 base, with 12 bases lying between them. CDR3 length: 15 amino acids. Per germline, CDR1 MGHRA and CDR2 YSYEKL. CDR3: CASSQWVIQSYEQYF. The CDR3 region has the DNA TGCGCCAGCAGCCAATGGGTTATTCAGTCCTACGAGCAGTACTTC.

Comments on this clone: At one end, the junction sequence differs from germline, possibly due to a read error. The chain links TRBV7-7 to TRBJ2-4, with D perhaps TRBD1 or TRBD2 (5 bases each). Germline assignment: CDR1 SSHAT and CDR2 FNYEAQ (reference sequence). The CDR3 loop spans 16 amino acids. CDR3 amino acids: CASSLAAGGLEHIQYF. As DNA, the CDR3 is TGTGCTAGCAGCTTAGCCGCTGGGGGTTTGGAGCACATTCAGTACTTC.

The chain employs TRBV6-5 and TRBJ1-2; D might be TRBD1 (5 bases). Per the germline V gene, CDR1 is MNHEY and CDR2 is SVGAGI. The V gene lost 6 bases and the J gene lost 4 bases, with 9 bases spanning the gap. The CDR3 is 12 amino acids. CDR3 residues: CASRDSPYGYTF. The CDR3 DNA sequence: TGTGCCAGCAGAGACAGTCCCTATGGCTACACCTTC.

The V and J genes are TRBV11-2 and TRBJ2-1, with D possibly being TRBD1 or TRBD2 (5 bases each). V was cut by 0 bases and J by 4 bases, with 25 bases left in between. CDR1 and CDR2 from the germline V gene are SGHAT and FQNNGV. The CDR3 runs to 20 residues. The CDR3 protein is CASSLELVSWGNERYNEQFF. CDR3 in DNA: TGTGCCAGCAGCTTAGAGTTGGTTAGCTGGGGGAACGAAAGGTACAATGAGCAGTTCTTC.

This chain connects TRBV7-3 to TRBJ2-1; TRBD1 matches at 7 bases. This CDR3 has 15 residues. Germline values: CDR1 SGHTA, CDR2 FQGTGA. V dropped 5 bases and J dropped 2; count of bases not matched to a gene: 6. The CDR3 sequence is CASSLGQPTYNEQFF. CDR3 coding DNA: TGTGCCAGCAGCCTGGGACAGCCAACCTACAATGAGCAGTTCTTC.

This clone was seen once. The rearrangement uses TRBV11-2 and TRBJ1-1, with 7 nucleotides matching TRBD1. The CDR3 has 15 residues. The V gene's germline CDR1 is SGHAT and CDR2 FQNNGV. Trimming removed 5 bases from V and 7 bases from J; junction bases left unmatched: 13. The CDR3 sequence is CASSLLLNRGGEAFF. The CDR3 nucleotides read TGTGCCAGCAGCCTACTGTTGAACAGGGGAGGTGAAGCTTTCTTT.

This sequence joins TRBV19 and TRBJ1-2; no definite D call. The CDR3 extends over 14 amino acids. Germline V gene sequence: CDR1 LNHDA, CDR2 SQIVND (reference sequence). V was pared by 7 bases and J by 8 bases, with 20 bases between. The CDR3 is CASIENGKSWGYTF. For the CDR3, the DNA is TGTGCCAGTATTGAGAATGGGAAGAGCTGGGGCTACACCTTC.

The rearrangement links TRBV5-1 to TRBJ2-7; 11 nucleotides match TRBD2. Germline V gene lookup returns CDR1 SGHRS and CDR2 YFSETQ. The ends lost 4 bases at V and 6 bases at J; junction bases unmatched: 3. The CDR3 has 13 amino acids. The CDR3 nucleotides read TGCGCCAGCAGCCGAGGGACTAGCGGCGAGCAGTACTTC. Translated: CASSRGTSGEQYF. The full variable domain, its missing parts supplied by reference TRBV5-1 and TRBJ2-7, is KAGVTQTPRYLIKTRGQQVTLSCSPISGHRSVSWYQQTPGQGLQFLFEYFSETQRNKGNFPGRFSGRQFSNSRSEMNVSTLELGDSALYLCASSRGTSGEQYFGPGTRLTVT.

The CDR3 protein is CASSLSGATGELFF. In DNA form, the CDR3 reads TGTGCCAGCAGCTTATCGGGGGCCACCGGGGAGCTGTTTTTT. The rearrangement joins TRBV7-9 to TRBJ2-2, with D perhaps matching TRBD1 or TRBD2 (6 bases each). Per the germline V gene, CDR1 is SEHNR and CDR2 is FQNEAQ (reference sequence). V gave up 2 bases and J gave up 4 bases, with 8 bases separating them. The CDR3 sequence is 14 residues long.

This chain links TRBV6-6 with TRBJ1-1; D is ambiguous. Germline CDR1 MNHNY, CDR2 SVGAGI (reference sequence). Trimming left V 4 bases short and J 11 bases short, with 17 bases between. CDR3 size: 13 residues. CDR3 sequence (DNA): TGTGCCAGCAGTTCCGGACTCATTAGAGGGGCTTTCTTT. It specifies CASSSGLIRGAFF.

This chain links TRBV5-1 with TRBJ2-3; 10 nucleotides match TRBD2. With V trimmed by 6 bases and J by 1 base, 5 bases remained unmatched. In germline, CDR1 is SGHRS, CDR2 YFSETQ. The CDR3 loop spans 15 amino acids. CDR3: CASTLLAGGTDTQYF. The CDR3 DNA reads TGCGCCAGCACCCTGCTAGCGGGGGGCACAGATACGCAGTATTTT. Looking up the rest from reference TRBV5-1 and TRBJ2-3 gives the full variable domain: KAGVTQTPRYLIKTRGQQVTLSCSPISGHRSVSWYQQTPGQGLQFLFEYFSETQRNKGNFPGRFSGRQFSNSRSEMNVSTLELGDSALYLCASTLLAGGTDTQYFGPGTRLTVL.

The rearrangement links TRBV6-6 to TRBJ2-7, with 10 bases that match TRBD1. The ends lost 6 bases at V and 7 bases at J; junction bases unmatched: 6. The CDR3 has 13 residues. Germline assignment: CDR1 MNHNY and CDR2 SVGAGI (reference sequence). CDR3 nucleotide sequence: TGTGCCAGCAGCAGACAGGGGGCGGGAGAGCAGTACTTC. Translation: CASSRQGAGEQYF.

A note on this clone: At one end, the junction sequence differs from germline, possibly due to a read error. The rearrangement joins TRBV7-7 to TRBJ2-1; TRBD2 matches 11 bases. The germline gives CDR1 SSHAT, CDR2 FNYEAQ (reference sequence). This CDR3 spans 15 amino acids. The CDR3 DNA reads as TGTGCTAGCAGTCCACTAGCGGGAGTGGGTAATGAGCAGTTCTTC. This encodes CASSPLAGVGNEQFF.

The chain is built from TRBV4-1 and TRBJ1-4; no definite D call. From germline, CDR1 is MGHRA and CDR2 YSYEKL. V was shortened by 10 bases and J by 1 base, with 10 bases between the two germline ends. This CDR3 region has 13 residues. CDR3 in DNA: TGCGCCACCCAAGGCGGAACTAATGAAAAACTGTTTTTT. This encodes CATQGGTNEKLFF.

This clone was seen only once. This rearrangement joins TRBV28 to TRBJ1-2; perhaps TRBD1 as D (6 bases). The germline V and J ends were trimmed by 7 bases and 8 bases, with 14 bases remaining between them. Per the germline V gene, CDR1 is MDHEN and CDR2 is SYDVKM. The CDR3 has 12 residues. The CDR3 nucleotides are TGTGCCAGCACCCTCCCAGGGGTCGGCTACACCTTC. Translating it yields CASTLPGVGYTF.

J is TRBJ1-2 and V is TRBV5-4, with D uncertain. The CDR3 length is 13 residues. V was trimmed by 1 base and J by 6 bases, leaving 10 bases between them. Germline V lookup: CDR1 SGHNT, CDR2 YYREEE (reference sequence). DNA for the CDR3: TGTGCCAGCAGCTTGTGGTTGGGCCATGGCTACACCTTC. Translated, it gives CASSLWLGHGYTF.

This clone was picked up one time. The chain has TRBV29-1 and TRBJ1-4, with D possibly TRBD1 on 6 matching bases. The CDR3 spans 14 residues. The V end lost 3 bases, the J end lost 7 bases, and 15 bases lay between the germline ends. Germline CDR1 is SQVTM and CDR2 is ANQGSEA. The DNA for the CDR3 is TGCAGCGTTGATACTGGGGGCGGGCGTGAAAAACTGTTTTTT. This gives the protein CSVDTGGGREKLFF.

The CDR3 region is CAALLRTGGRVSYGYTF. The CDR3 DNA follows: TGTGCAGCCCTACTCCGGACAGGGGGCAGGGTGAGCTATGGCTACACCTTC. V and J are TRBV19 and TRBJ1-2, with TRBD1 matching 11 bases. The CDR3 sequence is 17 residues long. Germline loops: CDR1 LNHDA, CDR2 SQIVND (reference sequence). Complete variable domain (other parts from reference TRBV19 and TRBJ1-2): DGGITQSPKYLFRKEGQNVTLSCEQNLNHDAMYWYRQDPGQGLRLIYYSQIVNDFQKGDIAEGYSVSREKKESFPLTVTSAQKNPTAFYLCAALLRTGGRVSYGYTFGSGTRLTVV.

This clone was observed a single time. This chain uses TRBV29-1 with TRBJ1-1, with TRBD1 as a possible D gene (5 bases). The ends were cut back, 7 bases at V and 4 bases at J, with 16 bases in the middle. This CDR3 is built from 13 residues. CDR1 is SQVTM and CDR2 is ANQGSEA in the germline V gene. CDR3 DNA sequence: TGCAGCGGGACGAGACAGAGTGGCACTGAAGCTTTCTTT. It is translated as CSGTRQSGTEAFF.

The chain has TRBV5-1 and TRBJ2-5, with 10 bases identical to TRBD1. The CDR3 runs to 16 residues. J lost 5 bases, V lost 0 bases, and 7 bases had no gene match. Germline assignment: CDR1 SGHRS and CDR2 YFSETQ. The CDR3 loop is CASSLGPRQGAETQYF. In DNA, the CDR3 is TGCGCCAGCAGCTTGGGCCCTAGACAGGGGGCTGAGACCCAGTACTTC. Complete variable domain (other parts from reference TRBV5-1 and TRBJ2-5): KAGVTQTPRYLIKTRGQQVTLSCSPISGHRSVSWYQQTPGQGLQFLFEYFSETQRNKGNFPGRFSGRQFSNSRSEMNVSTLELGDSALYLCASSLGPRQGAETQYFGPGTRLLVL.

The chain employs TRBV7-9 and TRBJ1-1; D call uncertain. Germline V gene data show CDR1 as SEHNR and CDR2 as FQNEAQ (reference sequence). CDR3 length: 12 residues. V was cut by 4 bases and J by 10 bases, with 13 bases left in between. DNA for the CDR3: TGTGCCAGCAGCTCGGGTCCAGAAGGAGCTTTCTTT. It translates to CASSSGPEGAFF.

The chain joins TRBV7-9 to TRBJ2-7; the D gene is possibly TRBD2 (6 bases). CDR3 length: 14 residues. Germline CDR1 and CDR2: SEHNR and FQNEAQ (reference sequence). V was shortened by 4 bases and J by 5 bases, with 15 bases between the two germline ends. The CDR3: CASSSVGGTHEQYF. Written as DNA, the CDR3 is TGTGCCAGCAGCTCCGTGGGTGGGACTCACGAGCAGTACTTC.

The chain uses TRBV28 and TRBJ1-2; maybe TRBD1 (5 bases). Germline V gene sequence: CDR1 MDHEN, CDR2 SYDVKM. V was pared by 2 bases and J by 0 bases, with 13 bases between. This CDR3 contains 16 residues. CDR3 in amino acids: CASSLHRQGTNYGYTF. DNA of the CDR3: TGTGCCAGCAGTTTACACCGGCAGGGAACTAACTATGGCTACACCTTC.